The rows below give T cell receptor beta chains drawn from one sample of a study of persistence of HIV-infected CD4 T cells. These receptors' targets are unknown. The repertoire was sequenced with immunoSEQ multiplex PCR; TCRdb's copy has only in-frame clones and lacks some. Of 35,000 or so clones listed, roughly 84% are singletons. This specimen consisted of cultured CD4+ T cells from PBMCs, obtained from a patient who received antiretroviral therapy. The receptors here all came from an adult with HIV. The donor label of this sample is uncertain. The CDR3 runs from the conserved cysteine through the conserved F or W. D genes are given only for firm matches. Some rows mark clone size as missing; the rest say once, few, many or name a class of expanded clone.

cdr3_aa cdr3_nt d_call j_call clone_size v_call
CASSLFDEQYF TGCGCCAGCAGCTTGTTCGATGAGCAGTACTTC NA TRBJ2-7 NA TRBV5-1
CASSKVDPGLYNEQFF TGCGCCAGCAGCAAGGTGGATCCGGGACTATACAATGAGCAGTTCTTC TRBD2 TRBJ2-1 NA TRBV5-1
CASRAPFRDVGNQPQHF TGTGCCAGCAGAGCACCTTTCCGGGACGTTGGCAATCAGCCCCAGCATTTT NA TRBJ1-5 NA TRBV28
CASSLGVQGQEQYF TGTGCCAGCAGCTTAGGGGTACAGGGTCAAGAGCAGTACTTC NA TRBJ2-7 NA TRBV7-9
CASSSTGTNTGELFF TGCGCCAGCAGCTCGACAGGGACGAACACCGGGGAGCTGTTTTTT TRBD1 TRBJ2-2 NA TRBV5-1
CASSLRSGAASNTQYF TGTGCCAGCAGCCTCAGGAGCGGGGCCGCCTCTAATACGCAGTATTTT TRBD2 TRBJ2-3 NA TRBV4-2
CASSPWTSGGTDTQYF TGTGCCAGCAGCCCGTGGACTAGTGGGGGCACAGATACGCAGTATTTT TRBD2 TRBJ2-3 NA TRBV7-3
CASSLSSGEEGTDTQYF TGTGCCAGCAGCCTCTCTTCAGGGGAAGAAGGCACAGATACGCAGTATTTT NA TRBJ2-3 NA TRBV7-4
CASKGAGTGNEKLFF TGTGCCAGCAAGGGGGCCGGGACAGGGAACGAAAAACTGTTTTTT TRBD1 TRBJ1-4 NA TRBV28
CASSLDGARGGYTF TGTGCCAGCAGCTTAGACGGGGCCAGGGGTGGCTACACCTTC NA TRBJ1-2 NA TRBV7-2
CASSSGGGTGELFF TGTGCCAGCAGCAGCGGGGGAGGTACCGGGGAGCTGTTTTTT TRBD2 TRBJ2-2 NA TRBV6-5
CASSEAGQSSSGNTIYF TGTGCCAGCAGCGAAGCCGGACAGAGCAGCTCTGGAAACACCATATATTTT NA TRBJ1-3 NA TRBV7-2
CASSLDYAGNEQYF TGCGCCAGCAGCTTGGACTATGCGGGGAATGAGCAGTACTTC NA TRBJ2-7 NA TRBV5-1
CSVEATPGQGPHCSNQPQHF TGCAGCGTTGAAGCGACGCCCGGACAGGGACCACATTGTAGCAATCAGCCCCAGCATTTT TRBD1 TRBJ1-5 once TRBV29-1
CASSITSSNYGYTF TGTGCCAGTAGTATAACCAGTAGTAACTATGGCTACACCTTC NA TRBJ1-2 NA TRBV19
CASSSDSYGYTF TGTGCCAGCAGTTCCGACTCCTATGGCTACACCTTC NA TRBJ1-2 NA TRBV11-3
CASSFGGLLDEQYF TGTGCCAGCAGCTTTGGGGGGTTGTTGGACGAGCAGTACTTC NA TRBJ2-7 NA TRBV5-4
CASSSKNRSPLHF TGTGCCAGCAGCTCCAAGAATCGGTCACCCCTCCACTTT NA TRBJ1-6 NA TRBV5-4
CASKAGYEKLFF TGTGCCAGTAAAGCGGGGTATGAAAAACTGTTTTTT NA TRBJ1-4 NA TRBV19
CASTRQGWGEKLFF TGTGCCAGCACAAGACAGGGTTGGGGTGAAAAACTGTTTTTT TRBD1 TRBJ1-4 NA TRBV6-5
CASSLYPPLGYGYTF TGCGCCAGCAGCTTGTATCCCCCTCTGGGGTATGGCTACACCTTC NA TRBJ1-2 few TRBV5-1
CATGQGANIQYF TGTGCCACGGGACAGGGGGCGAACATTCAGTACTTC TRBD1 TRBJ2-4 NA TRBV10-3
CASNLMAGNEKLFF TGTGCCAGCAATCTAATGGCAGGGAATGAAAAACTGTTTTTT NA TRBJ1-4 NA TRBV6-1
CASQSRGFYEQYF TGTGCCAGCCAGTCGAGGGGGTTTTACGAGCAGTACTTC NA TRBJ2-7 NA TRBV6-5
CASSILGTGRSYEQYF TGTGCCAGCAGCATCCTGGGGACAGGTAGATCCTACGAGCAGTACTTC TRBD1 TRBJ2-7 NA TRBV28
CASTQTANSPLHF TGTGCCAGTACCCAGACAGCCAATTCACCCCTCCACTTT NA TRBJ1-6 NA TRBV19
CASSTAGNTIYF TGTGCCAGCAGCACGGCTGGAAACACCATATATTTT NA TRBJ1-3 once TRBV28
CASSPVTGFTEQYF TGCGCCAGTAGTCCTGTAACAGGGTTCACCGAGCAGTACTTC NA TRBJ2-7 NA TRBV5-1
CSARQGASSGGRSYNEQFF TGCAGCGCCCGACAGGGGGCCTCTAGCGGGGGGAGATCCTACAATGAGCAGTTCTTC NA TRBJ2-1 NA TRBV29-1
CASSVGNGGPSNEQFF TGTGCCAGCAGCGTAGGTAACGGGGGCCCCTCAAATGAGCAGTTCTTC NA TRBJ2-1 NA TRBV9
CASSARTGQNTEAFF TGCGCCAGCAGCGCAAGGACAGGACAGAACACTGAAGCTTTCTTT TRBD1 TRBJ1-1 NA TRBV5-1
CASSFRGLNEKLFF TGTGCCAGCAGTTTTCGGGGGTTGAATGAAAAACTGTTTTTT NA TRBJ1-4 NA TRBV27
CASRQTPALGGGYTF TGTGCCAGCAGGCAAACTCCGGCCTTGGGGGGAGGCTACACCTTC NA TRBJ1-2 NA TRBV28
CASSEVGGEKTGELFF TGTGCCAGCAGTGAAGTTGGAGGGGAAAAGACCGGGGAGCTGTTTTTT NA TRBJ2-2 NA TRBV6-1
CASSPRSGIYEQYF TGTGCCAGCAGCCCACGGTCAGGGATCTACGAGCAGTACTTC NA TRBJ2-7 NA TRBV11-1
CASSPLGASGEQYF TGTGCCAGTAGCCCCTTAGGGGCATCTGGAGAGCAGTACTTC NA TRBJ2-7 NA TRBV19
CASSSPGGHWVTQYF TGTGCCAGCAGTTCCCCGGGGGGCCATTGGGTTACGCAGTATTTT NA TRBJ2-3 once TRBV28
CASSSQGYNEKLFF TGTGCCAGCAGCTCACAGGGGTATAATGAAAAACTGTTTTTT TRBD1 TRBJ1-4 NA TRBV7-8
CASSIDRVTEQFF TGTGCCAGTAGTATAGACAGGGTTACTGAGCAGTTCTTC NA TRBJ2-1 NA TRBV19
CASLPSPGAKNIQYF TGTGCCAGCCTCCCTAGCCCAGGAGCCAAAAACATTCAGTACTTC NA TRBJ2-4 NA TRBV2
CASSRTGKTNEKLFF TGTGCCAGCAGCCGGACAGGCAAAACTAATGAAAAACTGTTTTTT TRBD1 TRBJ1-4 once TRBV5-8
CSASPANTEAFF TGCAGTGCTAGTCCGGCTAACACTGAAGCTTTCTTT NA TRBJ1-1 NA TRBV20-1
CASSSQHGQPQHF TGTGCCAGCAGTTCCCAACACGGGCAGCCCCAGCATTTT NA TRBJ1-5 NA TRBV27
CASKPWTGRVYGYTF TGTGCCAGCAAGCCCTGGACAGGGAGAGTATATGGCTACACCTTC TRBD1 TRBJ1-2 NA TRBV28
CASAPPDRDDPGPGELFF TGTGCCAGCGCCCCCCCAGACAGGGACGATCCTGGTCCCGGGGAGCTGTTTTTT NA TRBJ2-2 NA TRBV21-1
CASSQGAGNQPQHF TGTGCCAGCTCACAGGGGGCCGGGAATCAGCCCCAGCATTTT TRBD1 TRBJ1-5 NA TRBV18
CASSRQRADTQYF TGTGCCAGCAGCCGTCAGCGGGCAGATACGCAGTATTTT NA TRBJ2-3 NA TRBV3-1/TRBV3-2
CASKGVIDTQYF TGTGCCAGCAAAGGGGTCATCGATACGCAGTATTTT NA TRBJ2-3 NA TRBV28
CASSEGPLGQGYQPQHF TGTGCCAGCAGTGAAGGGCCCCTGGGACAGGGGTATCAGCCCCAGCATTTT TRBD1 TRBJ1-5 few TRBV6-1
CASGQGISTDTQYF TGCGCCAGTGGACAGGGCATAAGCACAGATACGCAGTATTTT TRBD1 TRBJ2-3 once TRBV10-2
CASSWGGRSSPLHF TGTGCCAGCAGCTGGGGCGGGAGGAGCTCACCCCTCCACTTT NA TRBJ1-6 NA TRBV7-8
CASSWLGVGIAKEQFF TGTGCCAGCAGTTGGTTGGGGGTCGGAATCGCTAAGGAGCAGTTCTTC NA TRBJ2-1 NA TRBV28